This T cell receptor beta chain was identified during a study of cytomegalovirus exposure and HLA in healthy donors. The overall study: From donors who were HLA-typed, an early data release held 81 million or so unique TCRs. Whole-study findings and limits: The analysis excluded some indistinguishable V segments, including TRBV6-2 and TRBV6-3.

Primers included in the PCR were 60 Vbeta and 13 Jbeta primers. Repertoires were generated with immunoSEQ multiplex PCR, while TCRdb's copy carries only in-frame clones and drops some. The sample yields 100,000 to 150,000 clones, 74% seen once. Unrecorded immune exposures were likely, despite nominal health at sampling. V shed 4 bases and J 2 bases; nucleotides not matched to a gene: 18. The CDR3 is made up of 19 amino acids. Germline V gene lookup returns CDR1 MDHEN and CDR2 SYDVKM. In its sample, this clone was seen once. The antigen is not known. Sequenced input: PBMCs. The clonotype was recovered from a man aged 35-49 years in good health and CMV-seropositive. J is TRBJ2-5 and V is TRBV28; TRBD2 agrees at 8 bases. In DNA, the CDR3 is TGTGCCAGCAGTTCGGCCGACCCAGCGCTAGCGGGTATACAAGAGACCCAGTACTTC. Translating gives CASSSADPALAGIQETQYF.